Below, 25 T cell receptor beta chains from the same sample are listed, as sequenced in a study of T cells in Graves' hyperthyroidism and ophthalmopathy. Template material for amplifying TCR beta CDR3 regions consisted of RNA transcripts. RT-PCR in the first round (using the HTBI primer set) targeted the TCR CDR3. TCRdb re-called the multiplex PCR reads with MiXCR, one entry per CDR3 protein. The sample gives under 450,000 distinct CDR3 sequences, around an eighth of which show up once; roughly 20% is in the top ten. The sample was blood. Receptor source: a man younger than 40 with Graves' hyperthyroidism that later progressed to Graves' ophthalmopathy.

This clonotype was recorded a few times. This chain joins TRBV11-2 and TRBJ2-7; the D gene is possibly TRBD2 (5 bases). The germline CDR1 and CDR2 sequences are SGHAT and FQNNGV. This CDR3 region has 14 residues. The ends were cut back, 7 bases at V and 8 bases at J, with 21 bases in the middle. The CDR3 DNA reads TGTGCCAGCATCCAATCCGGGCGGGCCGGCAAGCAGTACTTC. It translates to CASIQSGRAGKQYF.

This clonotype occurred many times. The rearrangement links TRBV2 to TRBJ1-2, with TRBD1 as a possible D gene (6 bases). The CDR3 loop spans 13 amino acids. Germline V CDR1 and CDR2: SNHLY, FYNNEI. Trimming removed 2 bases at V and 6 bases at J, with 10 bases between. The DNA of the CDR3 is TGTGCCAGCAGTGAACGGGGGGGCCATGGCTACACCTTC. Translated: CASSERGGHGYTF. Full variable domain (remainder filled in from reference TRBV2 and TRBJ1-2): EPEVTQTPSHQVTQMGQEVILRCVPISNHLYFYWYRQILGQKVEFLVSFYNNEISEKSEIFDDQFSVERPDGSNFTLKIRSTKLEDSAMYFCASSERGGHGYTFGSGTRLTVV.

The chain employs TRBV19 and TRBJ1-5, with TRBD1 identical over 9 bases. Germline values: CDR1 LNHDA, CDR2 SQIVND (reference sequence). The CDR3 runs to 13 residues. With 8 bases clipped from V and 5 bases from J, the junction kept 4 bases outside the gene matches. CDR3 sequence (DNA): TGTGCCAGTGGGGACAGGGCTGATCAGCCCCAGCATTTT. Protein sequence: CASGDRADQPQHF.

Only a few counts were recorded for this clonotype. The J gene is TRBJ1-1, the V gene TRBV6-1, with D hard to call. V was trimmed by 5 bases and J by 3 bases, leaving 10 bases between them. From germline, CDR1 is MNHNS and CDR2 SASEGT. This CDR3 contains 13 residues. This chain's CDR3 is CASSLSEDTEAFF. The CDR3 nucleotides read TGTGCCAGCAGTTTAAGTGAGGACACTGAAGCTTTCTTT.

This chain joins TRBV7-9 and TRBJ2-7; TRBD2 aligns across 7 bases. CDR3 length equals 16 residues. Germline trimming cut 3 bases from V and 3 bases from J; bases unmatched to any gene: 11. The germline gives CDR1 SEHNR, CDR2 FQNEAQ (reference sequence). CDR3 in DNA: TGTGCCAGCAGCTTTGGGGCTTCGGCGGGAGTCTACGAGCAGTACTTC. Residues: CASSFGASAGVYEQYF.

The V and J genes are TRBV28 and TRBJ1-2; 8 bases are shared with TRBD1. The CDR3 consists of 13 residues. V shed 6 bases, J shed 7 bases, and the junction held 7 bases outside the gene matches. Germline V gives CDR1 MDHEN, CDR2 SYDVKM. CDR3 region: CASRLTGEAGYTF. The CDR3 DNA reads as TGTGCCAGCAGATTGACAGGGGAGGCTGGCTACACCTTC.

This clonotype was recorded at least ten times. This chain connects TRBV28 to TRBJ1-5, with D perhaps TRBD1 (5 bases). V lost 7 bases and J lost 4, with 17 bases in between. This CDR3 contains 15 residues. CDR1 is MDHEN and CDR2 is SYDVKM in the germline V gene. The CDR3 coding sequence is TGTGCCAGCATCACGCCACGGGGCCCTAATCAGCCCCAGCATTTT. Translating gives CASITPRGPNQPQHF.

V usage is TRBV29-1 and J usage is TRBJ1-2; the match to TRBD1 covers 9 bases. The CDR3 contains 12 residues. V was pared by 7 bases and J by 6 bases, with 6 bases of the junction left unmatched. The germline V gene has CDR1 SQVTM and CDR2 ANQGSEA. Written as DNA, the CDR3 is TGCAGCGGTATACAGGGGGCGGATGGCTACACCTTC. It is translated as CSGIQGADGYTF.

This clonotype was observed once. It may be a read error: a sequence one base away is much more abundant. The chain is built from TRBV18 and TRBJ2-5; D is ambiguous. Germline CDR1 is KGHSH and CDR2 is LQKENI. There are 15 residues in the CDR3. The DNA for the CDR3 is TGTGCCAGCTCACATGGAGACGTTTTACAAGAGAACCAGTACTTC. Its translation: CASSHGDVLQENQYF.

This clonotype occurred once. The CDR3 is CASSSPGGPNEQFF. CDR3 DNA: TGCGCCAGCAGCTCCCCCGGGGGTCCCAATGAGCAGTTCTTC. The rearrangement uses TRBV5-1 and TRBJ2-1; TRBD2 is a possible D gene (6 bases). Trimming left V 3 bases short and J 6 bases short, with 13 bases between. CDR3 length equals 14 residues. Germline CDR1 and CDR2: SGHRS and YFSETQ.

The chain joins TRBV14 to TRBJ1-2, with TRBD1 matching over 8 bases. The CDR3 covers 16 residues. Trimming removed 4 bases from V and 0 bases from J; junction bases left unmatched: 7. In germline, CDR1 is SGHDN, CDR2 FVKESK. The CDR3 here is CASSLRTGPSNYGYTF. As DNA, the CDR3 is TGTGCCAGCAGCCTCAGGACAGGGCCGTCTAACTATGGCTACACCTTC.

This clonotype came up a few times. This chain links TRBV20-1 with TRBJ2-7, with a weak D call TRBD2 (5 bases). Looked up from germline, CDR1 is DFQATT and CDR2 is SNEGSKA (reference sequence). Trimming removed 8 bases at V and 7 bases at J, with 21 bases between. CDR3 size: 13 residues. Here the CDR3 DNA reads TGCAGTACCTCCCCCACCTATACGGGGGAGCAGTACTTC. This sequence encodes CSTSPTYTGEQYF.

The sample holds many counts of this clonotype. CDR3 nucleotide sequence: TGTGCCAGCAGCCAACAGGGACCCGTCTCCTACAATGAGCAGTTCTTC. It is translated as CASSQQGPVSYNEQFF. This sequence joins TRBV3-1 and TRBJ2-1; the D gene could be TRBD1 or TRBD2 (5 bases each). The V end lost 2 bases, the J end lost 0 bases, and 11 bases lay between the germline ends. The CDR3 covers 16 residues. The germline V gene has CDR1 LGHDT and CDR2 YNNKEL (reference sequence).

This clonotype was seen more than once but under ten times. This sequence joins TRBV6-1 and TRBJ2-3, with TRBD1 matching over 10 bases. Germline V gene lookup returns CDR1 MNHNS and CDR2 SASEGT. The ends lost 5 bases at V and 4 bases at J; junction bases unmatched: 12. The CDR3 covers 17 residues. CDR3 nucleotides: TGTGCCAGCAGTCGTTACTCCGGACAGGGGGGACCAGATACGCAGTATTTT. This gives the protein CASSRYSGQGGPDTQYF.

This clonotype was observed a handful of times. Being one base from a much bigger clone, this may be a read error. In nucleotides, the CDR3 is TGTGCCAGCAGTGAACGACCAGCGGGAAACAATGAGCAGTTCTTC. Translation gives CASSERPAGNNEQFF. This sequence joins TRBV2 and TRBJ2-1, with TRBD2 matching 7 bases. Germline CDR1 and CDR2: SNHLY and FYNNEI. This CDR3 region has 15 residues. Trimming took 2 bases from V and 5 from J; bases not matched to a gene: 6.

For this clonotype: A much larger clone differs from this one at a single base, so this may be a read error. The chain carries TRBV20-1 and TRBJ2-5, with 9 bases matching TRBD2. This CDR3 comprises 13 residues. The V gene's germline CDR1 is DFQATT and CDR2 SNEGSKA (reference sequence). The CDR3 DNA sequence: TGCAGTGCTAACGAAGCGGGGGGAAAGACCCAGTGCTTC. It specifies CSANEAGGKTQCF.

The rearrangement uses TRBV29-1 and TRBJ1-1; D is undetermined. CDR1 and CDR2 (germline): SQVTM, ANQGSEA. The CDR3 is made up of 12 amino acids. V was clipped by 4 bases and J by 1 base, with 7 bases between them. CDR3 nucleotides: TGCAGCGTTGCCGTTAGGAACACTGAAGCTTTCTTT. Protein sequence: CSVAVRNTEAFF.

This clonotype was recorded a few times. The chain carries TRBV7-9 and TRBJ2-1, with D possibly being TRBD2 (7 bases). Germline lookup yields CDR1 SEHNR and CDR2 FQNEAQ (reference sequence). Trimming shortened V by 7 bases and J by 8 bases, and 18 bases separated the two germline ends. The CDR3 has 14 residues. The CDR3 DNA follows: TGTGCCAGCACTAGCGGACGAACAGGGCATGAGCAGTTCTTC. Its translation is CASTSGRTGHEQFF.

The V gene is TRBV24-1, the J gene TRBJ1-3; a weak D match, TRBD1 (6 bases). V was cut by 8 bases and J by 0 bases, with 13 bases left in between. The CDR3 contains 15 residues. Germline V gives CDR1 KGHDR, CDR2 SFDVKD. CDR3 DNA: TGTGCCACCACCCGGGACATCAACTCTGGAAACACCATATATTTT. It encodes CATTRDINSGNTIYF.

DNA of the CDR3: TGCGCCAGCAGCCAAGCTGGGACACCGAATAGCAATCAGCCCCAGCATTTT. It codes for CASSQAGTPNSNQPQHF. V usage is TRBV4-1 and J usage is TRBJ1-5; perhaps TRBD1 as D (6 bases). From germline, CDR1 is MGHRA and CDR2 YSYEKL. The CDR3 has 17 amino acids. Trimming removed 1 base from V and 0 bases from J, with 13 bases in between.

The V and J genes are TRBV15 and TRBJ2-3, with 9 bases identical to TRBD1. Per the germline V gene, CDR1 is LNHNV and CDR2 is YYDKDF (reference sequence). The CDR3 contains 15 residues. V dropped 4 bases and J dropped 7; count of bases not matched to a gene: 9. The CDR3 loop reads CATSTWTGVLNTQYF. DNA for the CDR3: TGTGCCACCAGCACATGGACAGGGGTGTTGAATACGCAGTATTTT.

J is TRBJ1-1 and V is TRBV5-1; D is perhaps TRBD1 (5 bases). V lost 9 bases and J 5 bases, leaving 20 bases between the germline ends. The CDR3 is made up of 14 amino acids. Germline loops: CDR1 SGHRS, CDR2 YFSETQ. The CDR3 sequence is CANKPGRGGTEAFF. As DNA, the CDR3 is TGCGCCAACAAACCGGGACGAGGAGGGACTGAAGCTTTCTTT.

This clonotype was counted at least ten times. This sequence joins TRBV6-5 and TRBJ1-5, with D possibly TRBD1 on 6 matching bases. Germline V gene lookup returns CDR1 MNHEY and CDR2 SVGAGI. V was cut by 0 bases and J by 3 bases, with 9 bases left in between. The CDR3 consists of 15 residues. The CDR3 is CASSYSGGDNQPQHF. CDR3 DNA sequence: TGTGCCAGCAGTTACTCAGGGGGAGACAATCAGCCCCAGCATTTT.

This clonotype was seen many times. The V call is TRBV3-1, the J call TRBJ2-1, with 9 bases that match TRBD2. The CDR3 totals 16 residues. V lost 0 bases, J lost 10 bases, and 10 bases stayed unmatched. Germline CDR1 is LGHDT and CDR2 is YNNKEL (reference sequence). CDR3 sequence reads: CASSQDSSGGLREQFF. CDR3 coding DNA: TGTGCCAGCAGCCAAGATTCCAGCGGGGGGCTAAGGGAGCAGTTCTTC.

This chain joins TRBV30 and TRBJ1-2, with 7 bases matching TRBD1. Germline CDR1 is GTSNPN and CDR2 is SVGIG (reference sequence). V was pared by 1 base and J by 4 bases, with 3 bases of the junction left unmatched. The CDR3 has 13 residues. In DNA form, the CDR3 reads TGTGCCTGGAGTGACAGGGGTGTCTATGGCTACACCTTC. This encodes CAWSDRGVYGYTF.